This entry features one T cell receptor (beta chain) sequence. The antigen remains unidentified. Primers for the PCR totalled 60 Vbeta and 13 Jbeta. Produced via immunoSEQ multiplex PCR; TCRdb's table is partial and in-frame only. The top ten hold roughly 1.8% of the sample, which has around 50,000 clones, roughly four fifths seen once. This entry belongs to a study of cytomegalovirus exposure and HLA in healthy donors. Study-wide points: TCR beta V- and J-gene trimming was later associated with a missense DCLRE1C variant.

The clonotype originates from a man aged 40-49 years in good health and CMV-seronegative. The sequenced sample was PBMCs.

The CDR3 here is CASSPRSGGAGTDTQYF. As DNA, the CDR3 is TGTGCCAGCAGCCCCAGAAGCGGGGGGGCTGGGACAGATACGCAGTATTTT. The genes are TRBV7-3 and TRBJ2-3; 10 bases agree with TRBD2. Germline CDR1 reads SGHTA; CDR2 reads FQGTGA. J lost 3 bases, V lost 5 bases, and 11 bases had no gene match. The length of the CDR3 is 17 residues.